These T cell receptor beta chains were read from a single sample in a study of CD8 T cells in Susac syndrome. Each CDR3 protein gets one entry after TCRdb re-called the immunoSEQ multiplex PCR reads with MiXCR. In the table there are a few hundred thousand distinct CDR3 sequences, approximately 85% of which are singletons. Sequencing input: CD8+ T cells from PBMCs. The receptors were sampled from a human donor with multiple sclerosis. CDR3s include the opening cysteine and the closing phenylalanine or tryptophan. The D gene is left open where the match is weak. Clone size is not always given. Where it is, it says once, few, many or a class for expanded clones.

v_gene	abundance	j_gene	d_gene	CDR3aa	CDR3nt
TRBV28	once	TRBJ1-2	.	CASRVPYGYTF	TGTGCCAGCAGAGTCCCGTATGGCTACACCTTC
TRBV4-3	.	TRBJ1-3	.	CASSQGRTGSGNTIYF	TGCGCCAGCAGCCAGGGTCGCACGGGCTCTGGAAACACCATATATTTT
TRBV7-2	.	TRBJ2-1	TRBD2	CASSLKLAGAGYNEQFF	TGTGCCAGCAGCTTAAAATTAGCGGGAGCGGGGTACAATGAGCAGTTCTTC
TRBV12-3/TRBV12-4	.	TRBJ2-5	.	CASMTYQETQYF	TGTGCCAGCATGACGTACCAAGAGACCCAGTACTTC
TRBV7-2	.	TRBJ1-3	.	CASSLEPGFGNTIYF	TGTGCCAGCAGCTTAGAGCCGGGTTTTGGAAACACCATATATTTT
TRBV5-5	.	TRBJ1-2	.	CASSLDPGTSGGYTF	TGTGCCAGCAGCTTGGATCCCGGGACGAGCGGTGGCTACACCTTC
TRBV25-1	.	TRBJ2-1	.	CASSRDSNYNEQFF	TGTGCCAGCAGTCGGGACTCAAACTACAATGAGCAGTTCTTC
TRBV4-3	.	TRBJ1-1	TRBD1	CASSPGTGALNTEAFF	TGCGCCAGCAGCCCTGGGACAGGGGCCCTGAACACTGAAGCTTTCTTT
TRBV28	.	TRBJ2-7	.	CASSPAPPTSYEQYF	TGTGCCAGCAGTCCGGCGCCCCCAACCTCCTACGAGCAGTACTTC
TRBV27	.	TRBJ2-5	TRBD2	CASSLSGLAGGPWETQYF	TGTGCCAGCAGTTTATCGGGACTAGCGGGAGGGCCATGGGAGACCCAGTACTTC
TRBV19	.	TRBJ2-5	TRBD1	CASSTGQGTETQYF	TGTGCCAGTAGTACCGGACAGGGGACGGAGACCCAGTACTTC
TRBV7-2	.	TRBJ2-3	TRBD2	CASSLGISGSSDTQYF	TGTGCCAGCAGCTTAGGAATTAGCGGGAGTTCAGATACGCAGTATTTT
TRBV20-1	once	TRBJ2-5	TRBD2	CSADRDYQETQYF	TGCAGTGCCGACCGGGACTATCAAGAGACCCAGTACTTC
TRBV24-1	.	TRBJ2-7	.	CATSGATRAGIYEQYF	TGTGCCACCAGTGGGGCCACGCGGGCGGGAATCTACGAGCAGTACTTC
TRBV15	.	TRBJ2-2	.	CATSRVGGAASNTGELFF	TGTGCCACCAGCAGAGTTGGCGGGGCAGCTTCGAACACCGGGGAGCTGTTTTTT
TRBV6-5	once	TRBJ2-7	TRBD2	CASSYPSGRDHEQYF	TGTGCCAGCAGTTACCCCAGCGGGAGGGACCACGAGCAGTACTTC
TRBV27	.	TRBJ2-2	TRBD1	CASSLTGGSNTGELFF	TGTGCCAGCAGTCTCACAGGGGGATCGAACACCGGGGAGCTGTTTTTT
TRBV2	.	TRBJ2-1	TRBD1	CASSKRTGENEQFF	TGTGCCAGCAGCAAGAGGACAGGGGAAAATGAGCAGTTCTTC
TRBV7-6	.	TRBJ2-7	TRBD2	CASSPMPGGSYEQYF	TGTGCCAGCAGCCCCATGCCCGGGGGGTCCTACGAGCAGTACTTC
TRBV20-1	.	TRBJ1-1	.	CSARVRDFNTEAFF	TGCAGTGCTAGGGTCCGGGACTTCAACACTGAAGCTTTCTTT
TRBV5-1	few	TRBJ2-1	TRBD2	CASSTGTSASNEQFF	TGCGCCAGCAGCACCGGGACTAGCGCGAGCAATGAGCAGTTCTTC
TRBV27	.	TRBJ2-5	.	CASSLSAGWRETQYF	TGTGCCAGCAGTTTATCGGCAGGGTGGCGAGAGACCCAGTACTTC
TRBV7-2	.	TRBJ2-7	.	CASSLERGGDEQYF	TGTGCCAGCAGCTTAGAAAGGGGTGGGGACGAGCAGTACTTC
TRBV12-3/TRBV12-4	.	TRBJ2-1	TRBD1	CASSYAGTGNEQFF	TGTGCCAGCAGTTATGCCGGGACAGGCAATGAGCAGTTCTTC
TRBV7-9	.	TRBJ2-7	.	CASSLASNPYEQYF	TGTGCCAGCAGCTTAGCTTCTAATCCCTACGAGCAGTACTTC
TRBV20-1	.	TRBJ2-7	.	CSARRRASYEQYF	TGCAGTGCTAGACGGCGGGCCTCCTACGAGCAGTACTTC
TRBV5-8	.	TRBJ2-1	.	CASSLAVGSGDEQFF	TGTGCCAGCAGCTTGGCCGTCGGGTCGGGGGATGAGCAGTTCTTC
TRBV4-1	.	TRBJ2-3	.	CASSQDWADTQYF	TGCGCCAGCAGCCAAGATTGGGCAGATACGCAGTATTTT
TRBV28	.	TRBJ1-5	.	CASGVTSNQPQHF	TGTGCCAGCGGTGTTACTAGCAATCAGCCCCAGCATTTT
TRBV28	.	TRBJ1-1	.	CASSFAGELDTEAFF	TGTGCCAGCAGTTTTGCAGGGGAGTTGGACACTGAAGCTTTCTTT
TRBV7-9	.	TRBJ2-6	.	CASSSIMTVSGANVLTF	TGTGCCAGCAGCTCCATAATGACAGTCTCTGGGGCCAACGTCCTGACTTTC
TRBV6-2/TRBV6-3	.	TRBJ2-7	TRBD2	CASSSPTGREIGDEQYF	TGTGCCAGCAGTTCTCCCACCGGGCGGGAGATTGGGGACGAGCAGTACTTC
TRBV15	.	TRBJ1-4	TRBD1	CATSAGTGTASLEKLFF	TGTGCCACCAGCGCAGGGACAGGGACCGCGTCCCTTGAAAAACTGTTTTTT
TRBV28	.	TRBJ2-5	TRBD2	CASSLWASGETQYF	TGTGCCAGCAGTTTATGGGCTAGCGGGGAGACCCAGTACTTC
TRBV5-1	.	TRBJ1-1	TRBD1	CASSYTGGRSEAFF	TGCGCCAGCAGCTATACAGGGGGCCGGAGTGAAGCTTTCTTT
TRBV27	.	TRBJ2-3	.	CASSPRLVVDTQYF	TGTGCCAGCAGTCCCCGACTAGTTGTCGATACGCAGTATTTT